This T cell receptor beta chain stems from a study of blood T cell repertoires in COVID-19. This CDR3 region has 14 residues. J was trimmed by 3 bases and V by 6 bases; bases with no gene match: 4. Germline lookup yields CDR1 MNHEY and CDR2 SVGAGI. Individuals aged about 18 to 95 years were recruited from roughly 23 US areas. The protocol was immunoSEQ multiplex PCR, while the TCRdb copy is restricted to in-frame clones and leaves out a portion. The repertoire consists of approximately 360,000 clones, with around 83% occurring once and the leading ten covering roughly 5.1%. Sample: PBMCs or T cells enriched from blood (not recorded which). The clonotype was recovered from a woman between 45 and 65 years old who had recovered from COVID-19. The chain is built from TRBV6-5 and TRBJ1-1; TRBD1 matches 10 bases. The CDR3 here is CASRPGTGDTEAFF. DNA of the CDR3: TGTGCCAGCAGGCCCGGGACAGGGGACACTGAAGCTTTCTTT.